This T cell receptor beta chain emerged from a study of T cell repertoires in cytomegalovirus infection. Study information: Public TCR beta signature analysis indicated the presence of both CMV infection and matching HLA type.

Trimming took 1 base from V and 2 from J; bases not matched to a gene: 3. Germline V gives CDR1 SGHVS, CDR2 FNYEAQ. CDR3 size: 16 residues. For this clonotype: What it recognizes is unknown.

TCRdb passed the reads through MiXCR, listing each CDR3 protein once. This table holds hundreds of thousands of distinct CDR3 sequences, 35% to 45% found once. Findings and caveats of the study: Cumulative frequency of public TCR beta families picked out carriers of CMV plus the relevant HLA. Clonotypes of TCR beta that were HLA-C-restricted and CMV-specific dominated the ex vivo response.

The TCR sequence derives from a human donor in good health (CMV status not recorded). Some clones in this sample may be carry-over from other donors' samples. Material for sequencing was PBMCs. V usage is TRBV7-6 and J usage is TRBJ2-2, with TRBD1 matching 8 bases. CDR3 protein: CASSLGQGLNTGELFF. The CDR3 nucleotides read TGTGCCAGCAGCTTAGGACAGGGGCTAAACACCGGGGAGCTGTTTTTT.